This TCR beta chain is from a study of CXCR3-negative and CXCR3-positive naive CD8 T cells. Turning to the study itself: Sequencing brought in approximately 150 million TRB reads altogether, and each library got about 1.5 +/- 0.3 million. General study findings and limits: CXCR3 expression partially decreased after cryopreservation; most assays used fresh PBMCs.

The TRB libraries of cDNA were built by UMI-labeled 5' RACE. TCRdb reanalyzed the 5' RACE reads and collapses them to one entry per CDR3 protein, without DNA. The sample totals approximately 70,000 distinct CDR3 sequences. Comments on this clonotype: The antigen is not known.

The CDR3 has 15 residues. Looked up from germline, CDR1 is LNHNV and CDR2 is YYDKDF (reference sequence). CD45RO-CCR7+CD27+CD95- marked naive CD8+ T cells. Sequenced input: naive CXCR3- CD8+ T cells from blood. Subset described: CD45RO-CCR7+CD27+CD95- naive CD8+ T cells lacking CXCR3 (TNR3-). The clonotype originates from a human donor in good health. Some clones in this sample may be carry-over from other donors' samples. J is TRBJ2-2 and V is TRBV15; the D call from TCRdb, TRBD1, cannot be confirmed without DNA. The CDR3 sequence: CATSEDRANTGELFF.